The source of this TCR beta chain is a study of T cells after yellow fever vaccination. Study information: Fractions containing few cells were prepared with SMART-Seq v4 Ultra Low Input. Study-wide points: Subsequent to the booster, the majority of primary-vaccination clones reappeared (96% CD4, 88% CD8). Just a small share of clonotypes turned up in the CD4 compartment as well as the CD8 compartment.

Generation of TCR cDNA used 5'RACE template switching (which added a universal primer site and UMIs). TCRdb reanalysed the 5' RACE reads using MiXCR and keeps one entry per CDR3 protein. The sample has under 200,000 distinct CDR3 sequences, approximately 6.7% seen once. Many counts were recorded for this clonotype. Its antigen remains unknown. Germline lookup yields CDR1 LGHNA and CDR2 YSLEER. This CDR3 is 16 amino acids long. With V trimmed by 4 bases and J by 7 bases, 6 bases remained unmatched. This sequence joins TRBV4-3 and TRBJ2-1, with 14 bases identical to TRBD2. This sample comprised CD4+ T cells sorted from PBMCs, obtained less than 6 days after the first yellow fever vaccination. This clonotype was obtained from a man aged 18 to 29 who received the YFV17D yellow fever vaccine. The CDR3 reads CASSLWTSGGKNEQFF. The CDR3 DNA is TGCGCCAGCAGCCTGTGGACTAGCGGGGGGAAAAATGAGCAGTTCTTC.